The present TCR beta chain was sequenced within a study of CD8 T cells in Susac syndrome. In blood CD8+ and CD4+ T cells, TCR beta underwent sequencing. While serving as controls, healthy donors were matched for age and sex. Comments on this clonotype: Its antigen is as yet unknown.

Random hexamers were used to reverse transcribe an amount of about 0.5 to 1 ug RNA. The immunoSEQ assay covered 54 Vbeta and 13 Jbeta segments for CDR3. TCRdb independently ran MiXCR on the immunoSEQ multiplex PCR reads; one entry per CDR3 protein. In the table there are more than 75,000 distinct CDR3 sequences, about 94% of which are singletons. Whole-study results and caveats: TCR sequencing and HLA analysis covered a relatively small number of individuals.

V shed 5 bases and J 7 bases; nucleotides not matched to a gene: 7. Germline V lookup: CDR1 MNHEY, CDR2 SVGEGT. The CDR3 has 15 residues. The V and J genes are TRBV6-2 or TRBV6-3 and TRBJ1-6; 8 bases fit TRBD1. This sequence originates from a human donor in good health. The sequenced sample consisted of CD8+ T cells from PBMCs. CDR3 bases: TGTGCCAGCAGTACGGACAGGGTGTGGAATTCACCCCTCCACTTT. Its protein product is CASSTDRVWNSPLHF.